These 27 T cell receptor beta chains came from one sample sequenced in a study of CD8 T cells in ankylosing spondylitis (dated by TCRdb to about 2017). Points the paper makes about the study in general: A TCR beta motif made up of several highly homologous amino acid variants appeared to be characteristic of blood from ankylosing spondylitis patients.

Libraries were built with 5' RACE. The run used an Illumina HiSeq 2500. TCRdb reanalyzed the raw reads on its own, using fastp at Q25 for trimming and MiXCR for clone calling, and kept in-frame beta chains. Rows merge per CDR3 protein into single entries with the most common DNA and genes. For this sample there are over 700,000 distinct CDR3 sequences; roughly 20% appear just once. The ten biggest clones cover over 15% of the sample. Antigen specificity for these receptors is unknown. Sequencing was carried out using blood, either unsorted or a sorted T cell fraction (not recorded which). The source of these receptors is a male donor with ankylosing spondylitis.

This chain joins TRBV19 and TRBJ2-2; D is possibly TRBD2 (6 bases). Germline CDR1 reads LNHDA; CDR2 reads SQIVND (reference sequence). The CDR3 runs to 18 residues. Trimming shortened V by 4 bases and J by 2 bases, and 20 bases separated the two germline ends. CDR3 in DNA: TGTGCCAGTAGTAAAGGACCCCTGGGACTGCTAAACACCGGGGAGCTGTTTTTT. Encoded protein: CASSKGPLGLLNTGELFF.

The V gene is TRBV12-3 or TRBV12-4, the J gene TRBJ1-1; D is unclear. This CDR3 has 13 amino acids. With 3 bases removed from V and 4 bases from J, the gap between germline ends came to 9 bases. This chain's CDR3 is CASSFQGLTEAFF. The CDR3 region has the DNA TGTGCCAGCAGTTTTCAAGGTCTCACTGAAGCTTTCTTT.

This clonotype appeared a few times. The chain's CDR3 is CSAGTDYRSYEQYF. The CDR3 DNA reads as TGCAGTGCGGGGACAGACTACCGCTCCTACGAGCAGTACTTC. The chain is built from TRBV20-1 and TRBJ2-7; 7 bases are shared with TRBD1. Germline loops: CDR1 DFQATT, CDR2 SNEGSKA (reference sequence). The V gene end was trimmed by 6 bases and the J gene end by 0 bases; junction bases not matched to a gene: 8. The CDR3 runs to 14 residues.

The chain recombines TRBV3-1 with TRBJ1-1; D unclear. Trimming removed 0 bases at V and 1 base at J, with 9 bases between. CDR3 length equals 15 residues. CDR1 and CDR2 from the germline V gene are LGHDT and YNNKEL (reference sequence). The CDR3 sequence is CASSQDGRPNTEAFF. The CDR3 DNA is TGTGCCAGCAGCCAAGATGGACGGCCGAACACTGAAGCTTTCTTT. The whole variable domain, filled in from reference TRBV3-1 and TRBJ1-1, reads DTAVSQTPKYLVTQMGNDKSIKCEQNLGHDTMYWYKQDSKKFLKIMFSYNNKELIINETVPNRFSPKSPDKAHLNLHINSLELGDSAVYFCASSQDGRPNTEAFFGQGTRLTVV.

CDR3 region: CASSEAGRNQPQHF. The DNA for the CDR3 is TGTGCCAGCAGTGAAGCCGGCAGAAATCAGCCCCAGCATTTT. The rearrangement uses TRBV6-1 and TRBJ1-5; D gene uncertain. This CDR3 spans 14 amino acids. V lost 0 bases to trimming and J lost 4 bases, with 7 bases between them. Germline lookup yields CDR1 MNHNS and CDR2 SASEGT.

CDR3 DNA sequence: TGTGCCAGCACCCTGGGGTTACCCCTGGGAGCTTTCTTT. Its translation: CASTLGLPLGAFF. The chain joins TRBV12-3 or TRBV12-4 to TRBJ1-1, with D uncertain. V dropped 7 bases and J dropped 10 bases, with 19 bases sitting between them. The CDR3 is 13 amino acids.

The chain has TRBV6-2 or TRBV6-3 and TRBJ2-3; 8 bases line up with TRBD2. The CDR3 covers 16 residues. J gave up 3 bases and V 6 bases, and 11 bases lay outside the gene matches. CDR1 and CDR2 from the germline V gene are MNHEY and SVGEGT. CDR3: CASRHPRLATTDTQYF. CDR3 bases: TGTGCCAGCAGACACCCCCGACTAGCGACAACAGATACGCAGTATTTT.

This clonotype was seen a handful of times. The chain uses TRBV28 and TRBJ2-1; D is unclear. CDR3 length: 13 amino acids. V gave up 5 bases and J gave up 8 bases, with 13 bases separating them. Germline loops: CDR1 MDHEN, CDR2 SYDVKM. CDR3 protein: CASSISGPYEQFF. The CDR3 DNA reads TGTGCCAGCAGTATCTCCGGCCCCTATGAGCAGTTCTTC. Supplemented by reference TRBV28 and TRBJ2-1, the full variable domain reads DVKVTQSSRYLVKRTGEKVFLECVQDMDHENMFWYRQDPGLGLRLIYFSYDVKMKEKGDIPEGYSVSREKKERFSLILESASTNQTSMYLCASSISGPYEQFFGPGTRLTVL.

This chain connects TRBV27 to TRBJ2-5; 9 positions agree with TRBD2. Germline lookup yields CDR1 MNHEY and CDR2 SMNVEV (reference sequence). The CDR3 has 15 amino acids. With 3 bases clipped from V and 5 bases from J, the junction kept 7 bases outside the gene matches. CDR3 DNA sequence: TGTGCCAGCAGTTTCGGAGCGGGGGGTCGGGAGACCCAGTACTTC. Residues: CASSFGAGGRETQYF.

The J gene is TRBJ2-2, the V gene TRBV6-4; D is perhaps TRBD1 (5 bases). CDR1 MRHNA and CDR2 SNTAGT come from the germline V gene. The length of the CDR3 is 13 residues. V was shortened by 6 bases and J by 4 bases, with 9 bases between the two germline ends. CDR3 protein: CASSRDATGELFF. The CDR3, as DNA: TGTGCCAGCAGCAGGGATGCCACCGGGGAGCTGTTTTTT.

This clonotype was picked up many times. CDR3 DNA: TGTGCCAGCAGCGAAAGCGGCTACACCTTC. This codes for CASSESGYTF. This chain joins TRBV6-6 and TRBJ1-2; D gene ambiguous. V was cut by 6 bases and J by 8 bases, with 7 bases left in between. CDR3 length: 10 amino acids. CDR1 and CDR2 (germline): MNHNY, SVGAGI (reference sequence).

This clonotype has just a few counts. The chain has TRBV11-2 and TRBJ2-7; D might be TRBD2 (5 bases). The CDR3 runs to 14 residues. The V and J ends lost 2 bases and 7 bases respectively, with 15 bases between them. Germline loops: CDR1 SGHAT, CDR2 FQNNGV. In DNA form, the CDR3 reads TGTGCCAGCAGCTTATCGGACGGGGTCGGGGAGCAGTACTTC. Protein sequence: CASSLSDGVGEQYF.

This clonotype was observed a handful of times. The gene calls are TRBV5-1 and TRBJ1-1; no firm D call. Per the germline V gene, CDR1 is SGHRS and CDR2 is YFSETQ. The CDR3 consists of 15 residues. The germline V and J ends were trimmed by 1 base and 1 base, with 11 bases remaining between them. CDR3 sequence reads: CASSLSQRTNTEAFF. For the CDR3, the DNA is TGCGCCAGCAGCTTGTCTCAACGCACGAACACTGAAGCTTTCTTT.

This chain links TRBV6-1 with TRBJ2-4; a weak D match, TRBD2 (7 bases). Germline V gene lookup returns CDR1 MNHNS and CDR2 SASEGT. The CDR3 totals 19 residues. V was cut by 6 bases and J by 0 bases, with 24 bases left in between. The CDR3, as DNA: TGTGCCAGCAGCCTTAAACAGGGAGGGGGGGGACTAGCCAAAAACATTCAGTACTTC. Translating gives CASSLKQGGGGLAKNIQYF.

This clonotype was counted between two and nine times. The chain employs TRBV12-3 or TRBV12-4 and TRBJ2-7; D uncertain. CDR3 length equals 13 residues. V lost 8 bases, J lost 4 bases, and 15 bases lay in between. The CDR3 sequence is CASAPESPYEQYF. CDR3 DNA sequence: TGTGCCAGCGCCCCGGAGTCGCCGTACGAGCAGTACTTC.

This chain connects TRBV7-2 to TRBJ2-5, with D hard to call. CDR1 is SGHTA, CDR2 FQGNSA, per germline. V shed 6 bases and J shed 5 bases, with 13 bases lying between them. The CDR3 is 13 residues long. The CDR3 sequence: CASRRSLTETQYF. The CDR3 nucleotides read TGTGCCAGCAGGCGGTCCCTTACGGAGACCCAGTACTTC.

This chain joins TRBV13 and TRBJ1-6; the D gene is possibly TRBD1 (6 bases). Trimming cost V 0 bases and J 0 bases, with 12 bases left between them. Germline loops: CDR1 PRHDT, CDR2 FYEKMQ (reference sequence). CDR3 length: 18 amino acids. DNA for the CDR3: TGTGCCAGCAGCTTAGGGTGGACAGCGAGCTCCTATAATTCACCCCTCCACTTT. It codes for CASSLGWTASSYNSPLHF.

This sequence joins TRBV20-1 and TRBJ2-5; 10 bases fit TRBD2. Germline V gene lookup returns CDR1 DFQATT and CDR2 SNEGSKA (reference sequence). The V and J ends lost 0 bases and 4 bases, in that order; junction bases with no gene match: 14. The length of the CDR3 is 18 residues. The CDR3 region is CSARDRPGLAGVGETQYF. CDR3 DNA sequence: TGCAGTGCTAGAGATCGTCCGGGGCTAGCGGGAGTAGGAGAGACCCAGTACTTC.

The V and J genes are TRBV12-3 or TRBV12-4 and TRBJ2-1, with 10 bases aligning to TRBD2. This CDR3 contains 15 residues. Losses at the gene ends were 6 bases for V and 10 bases for J; bases not matched to a gene: 12. As DNA, the CDR3 is TGTGCCAGCAGGAGGATAGCGGGGGGACAATGGGAGCAGTTCTTC. Translated, it gives CASRRIAGGQWEQFF.

This clonotype was seen repeatedly, ten times or more. The genes are TRBV29-1 and TRBJ1-1; no firm D call. The CDR3 length is 10 residues. The germline V gene has CDR1 SQVTM and CDR2 ANQGSEA. Trimming left V 8 bases short and J 5 bases short, with 9 bases between. In nucleotides, the CDR3 is TGCAGCTGCCAGAGGACTGAAGCTTTCTTT. Amino acids: CSCQRTEAFF.

This clonotype showed up just a few times. The CDR3 DNA follows: TGTGCCAGCAGCCAAGTAACACAGGGGTTGGGATCGGGTGAAAAACTGTTTTTT. This sequence encodes CASSQVTQGLGSGEKLFF. The genes are TRBV4-2 and TRBJ1-4; 7 bases align to TRBD1. From germline, CDR1 is LGHNA and CDR2 YNFKEQ. The V gene end was trimmed by 1 base and the J gene end by 7 bases; junction bases not matched to a gene: 15. CDR3 length: 18 residues.

This clonotype showed up just a few times. The rearrangement joins TRBV5-8 to TRBJ1-2; D possibly corresponds to TRBD1 (6 bases). This CDR3 contains 14 residues. Deletions cut 3 bases from V and 5 bases from J, with 14 bases between. The germline CDR1 and CDR2 sequences are SGHTS and YDEGEE. The CDR3 nucleotides are TGTGCCAGCAGCTCCGACCGGGGGCTATATGGCTACACCTTC. This translates into CASSSDRGLYGYTF.

The chain employs TRBV20-1 and TRBJ2-7; TRBD2 is a possible D gene (6 bases). Germline V gives CDR1 DFQATT, CDR2 SNEGSKA (reference sequence). The CDR3 is made up of 16 amino acids. Trimming took 1 base from V and 4 from J, leaving 20 bases between them. The CDR3 sequence is CSARGSLGGSGYEQYF. CDR3 DNA: TGCAGTGCTAGAGGTTCACTGGGGGGATCGGGATACGAGCAGTACTTC.

This clonotype has only a few counts. The V call is TRBV7-2, the J call TRBJ1-5; TRBD1 matches at 8 bases. The V segment lost 1 base and the J segment 6 bases; nucleotides outside the gene matches: 5. Germline V gene data show CDR1 as SGHTA and CDR2 as FQGNSA. The CDR3 loop spans 15 amino acids. CDR3 sequence (DNA): TGTGCCAGCAGCTTAGTAGGGACAGGTAGTCAGCCCCAGCATTTT. The encoded protein is CASSLVGTGSQPQHF.

This clonotype appeared a few times. The junction departs from the called germline gene at one end, perhaps through a read error. J is TRBJ2-2 and V is TRBV9; 9 bases line up with TRBD1. In germline, CDR1 is SGDLS, CDR2 YYNGEE. This CDR3 comprises 16 residues. CDR3 bases: TGTGCCAGCAGCACCGGGACAGGGTCGAAAACCGGGGAGCTGTTTTTT. Protein: CASSTGTGSKTGELFF. The full variable domain, with the rest looked up from reference TRBV9 and TRBJ2-2, is DSGVTQTPKHLITATGQRVTLRCSPRSGDLSVYWYQQSLDQGLQFLIQYYNGEERAKGNILERFSAQQFPDLHSELNLSSLELGDSALYFCASSTGTGSKTGELFFGEGSRLTVL.

This clonotype turned up a few times. This chain connects TRBV12-3 or TRBV12-4 to TRBJ2-2; no clear D. The V end lost 7 bases, the J end lost 1 base, and 16 bases lay between the germline ends. The CDR3 is made up of 16 amino acids. The CDR3 DNA follows: TGTGCCAGCACCCCGTTTGGGCTAATGAACACCGGGGAGCTGTTTTTT. It specifies CASTPFGLMNTGELFF.

Many counts were recorded for this clonotype. The chain couples TRBV12-5 to TRBJ2-2; TRBD2 matches 7 bases. The germline gives CDR1 LGHNT, CDR2 FRNRAP. The V segment lost 7 bases and the J segment 6 bases; nucleotides outside the gene matches: 17. CDR3 length equals 17 residues. DNA of the CDR3: TGTGCTAGTGCCGCCCCTAAAGCGGGGACGTACGCCGGGGAGCTGTTTTTT. This translates into CASAAPKAGTYAGELFF.